The clone carrying this TCR beta chain was seen only a few times. The data were obtained in a study of blood T cell repertoires in COVID-19. In the study overall: Sample material is recorded as cDNA or gDNA derived from T cells, B-cell-depleted T cells, or PBMCs.

The table came from immunoSEQ multiplex PCR; TCRdb's copy has only in-frame clones and leaves some out. This sample has about 120,000 clones, with 82% found just once. This CDR3 contains 14 residues. Germline loops: CDR1 LNHNV, CDR2 YYDKDF (reference sequence). J gave up 4 bases and V 1 base, and 2 bases lay outside the gene matches. The chain joins TRBV15 to TRBJ1-2; 8 bases line up with TRBD1. The source material was peripheral blood. The receptor was isolated from a woman in her seventies with acute or convalescent COVID-19. The CDR3 here is CATSRVTGGYGYTF. The CDR3 bases are TGTGCCACCAGCAGAGTTACAGGGGGCTATGGCTACACCTTC.